The 22 T cell receptor beta chains presented below share a single source sample, sequenced in a study of cytomegalovirus exposure and HLA in healthy donors. The PCR ran on 60 Vbeta and 13 Jbeta primers. Sequencing used immunoSEQ multiplex PCR; TCRdb keeps in-frame clones, though not all of them. Counted here are 95,000 to 120,000 clones, about four fifths occurring once; the ten biggest clones make up around 2.6%. The sample taken for sequencing was PBMCs. The receptors were gathered from a woman aged 18-29 years in good health and CMV-seronegative.

J is TRBJ1-3 and V is TRBV9; D uncertain. Trimming removed 6 bases from V and 8 bases from J, with 15 bases in between. Germline V gene data show CDR1 as SGDLS and CDR2 as YYNGEE. The CDR3 length is 13 residues. The CDR3 loop reads CASTDLPGDTIYF. DNA for the CDR3: TGTGCCAGCACCGATCTACCGGGAGACACCATATATTTT. The full variable domain, its missing parts supplied by reference TRBV9 and TRBJ1-3, is DSGVTQTPKHLITATGQRVTLRCSPRSGDLSVYWYQQSLDQGLQFLIQYYNGEERAKGNILERFSAQQFPDLHSELNLSSLELGDSALYFCASTDLPGDTIYFGEGSWLTVV.

J is TRBJ1-4 and V is TRBV28; D perhaps matches TRBD1 (6 bases). Trimming took off 6 bases at V and 8 bases at J, with 19 bases between the two ends. CDR3 length: 15 residues. Per germline, CDR1 MDHEN and CDR2 SYDVKM. Here the CDR3 reads CASSPAGGSHEKLFF. The CDR3 region has the DNA TGTGCCAGCAGCCCCGCGGGGGGCAGCCACGAAAAACTGTTTTTT.

In nucleotides, the CDR3 is TGCAGCGTCCAACGGACCCCAACAGGAGAGACCCAGTACTTC. It encodes CSVQRTPTGETQYF. V and J are TRBV29-1 and TRBJ2-5; tentatively, D is TRBD1 (5 bases). This CDR3 spans 14 amino acids. The germline V gene has CDR1 SQVTM and CDR2 ANQGSEA. V lost 6 bases to trimming and J lost 4 bases, with 18 bases between them.

This clone was recorded once. This sequence joins TRBV15 and TRBJ2-7; D may be TRBD2 (6 bases). This CDR3 has 15 amino acids. The germline gives CDR1 LNHNV, CDR2 YYDKDF (reference sequence). The V end was cut by 0 bases, the J end by 3 bases, with 12 bases between. As DNA, the CDR3 is TGTGCCACCAGCAGAGATCTGGGAGGTAACTACGAGCAGTACGTC. It specifies CATSRDLGGNYEQYV.

The chain couples TRBV29-1 to TRBJ1-2; 9 bases line up with TRBD1. The CDR3 has 16 residues. Germline CDR1 SQVTM, CDR2 ANQGSEA. V was pared by 0 bases and J by 0 bases, with 5 bases of the junction left unmatched. DNA of the CDR3: TGCAGCGTTGAAGATGGGACAGGGTCAGCTAACTATGGCTACACCTTC. It specifies CSVEDGTGSANYGYTF.

In its sample, this clone was seen a few times. V usage is TRBV4-1 and J usage is TRBJ2-7; D is ambiguous. CDR1 is MGHRA and CDR2 is YSYEKL in the germline V gene. The germline V and J ends were trimmed by 2 bases and 7 bases, with 6 bases remaining between them. The CDR3 runs 11 residues. The CDR3 region has the DNA TGCGCCAGCAGCCAATTTGAGGAGCAGTACTTC. This sequence encodes CASSQFEEQYF.

The chain uses TRBV28 and TRBJ1-1, with a possible D match to TRBD1 (5 bases). V dropped 0 bases and J dropped 2 bases, with 13 bases sitting between them. Germline V gene sequence: CDR1 MDHEN, CDR2 SYDVKM. CDR3 length equals 16 residues. The CDR3 reads CASSLWSKGENTEAFF. In nucleotides, the CDR3 is TGTGCCAGCAGTTTATGGTCGAAAGGGGAAAACACTGAAGCTTTCTTT. The whole variable domain, remainder taken from reference TRBV28 and TRBJ1-1, is DVKVTQSSRYLVKRTGEKVFLECVQDMDHENMFWYRQDPGLGLRLIYFSYDVKMKEKGDIPEGYSVSREKKERFSLILESASTNQTSMYLCASSLWSKGENTEAFFGQGTRLTVV.

The rearrangement links TRBV11-2 to TRBJ1-3; 7 bases fit TRBD1. The J segment lost 3 bases and the V segment lost 4 bases, leaving 9 bases of the junction unmatched. The CDR3 is 16 amino acids. The germline V gene has CDR1 SGHAT and CDR2 FQNNGV. This CDR3 reads CASSSTVGQFGNTIYF. The CDR3 nucleotides read TGTGCCAGCAGCTCAACCGTGGGACAGTTTGGAAACACCATATATTTT.

The chain employs TRBV5-1 and TRBJ1-2; the match to TRBD1 covers 8 bases. The CDR3 covers 14 residues. Germline CDR1 is SGHRS and CDR2 is YFSETQ. The V gene end was trimmed by 2 bases and the J gene end by 7 bases; junction bases not matched to a gene: 7. CDR3 nucleotide sequence: TGCGCCAGCAGCTTAGCAGGGGGCGCAGGTGGCTACACCTTC. Translation gives CASSLAGGAGGYTF. Using reference TRBV5-1 and TRBJ1-2 for the parts outside the CDR3, the full variable domain is KAGVTQTPRYLIKTRGQQVTLSCSPISGHRSVSWYQQTPGQGLQFLFEYFSETQRNKGNFPGRFSGRQFSNSRSEMNVSTLELGDSALYLCASSLAGGAGGYTFGSGTRLTVV.

The chain is built from TRBV7-6 and TRBJ1-2; 7 positions match TRBD1. V lost 4 bases, J lost 8 bases, and 7 bases stayed unmatched. Germline-derived CDR1 and CDR2 are SGHVS and FNYEAQ. This CDR3 contains 13 residues. CDR3 region: CASSSPGGRGYTF. The CDR3 coding sequence is TGTGCCAGCAGCTCTCCAGGGGGTCGAGGCTACACCTTC. Looking up the rest from reference TRBV7-6 and TRBJ1-2 gives the full variable domain: GAGVSQSPRYKVTKRGQDVALRCDPISGHVSLYWYRQALGQGPEFLTYFNYEAQQDKSGLPNDRFSAERPEGSISTLTIQRTEQRDSAMYRCASSSPGGRGYTFGSGTRLTVV.

This rearrangement joins TRBV4-1 to TRBJ1-2, with 10 bases matching TRBD1. From germline, CDR1 is MGHRA and CDR2 YSYEKL. This CDR3 region has 16 residues. Germline trimming cut 4 bases from V and 4 bases from J; bases unmatched to any gene: 9. This CDR3 is CASSLLGQGVTYGYTF. CDR3 DNA sequence: TGCGCCAGCAGCCTCCTCGGACAGGGGGTTACCTATGGCTACACCTTC.

V is TRBV19 and J is TRBJ1-1; the match to TRBD1 covers 7 bases. Trimming at V came to 7 bases and at J to 3 bases, leaving 8 bases not matched to a gene. The V gene's germline CDR1 is LNHDA and CDR2 SQIVND (reference sequence). The CDR3 contains 14 residues. CDR3: CASTTDREDTEAFF. The CDR3 bases are TGTGCCAGTACCACCGACAGGGAGGACACTGAAGCTTTCTTT.

The chain links TRBV5-6 to TRBJ2-7; 11 nucleotides agree with TRBD2. The CDR3 has 15 amino acids. Germline assignment: CDR1 SGHDT and CDR2 YYEEEE. With V trimmed by 4 bases and J by 0 bases, 3 bases remained unmatched. The CDR3 nucleotides are TGTGCCAGCAGCCTGGGACTAGCGGTCTCCTACGAGCAGTACTTC. As protein: CASSLGLAVSYEQYF.

The V call is TRBV20-1, the J call TRBJ1-1, with no clear D. V was clipped by 4 bases and J by 0 bases, with 3 bases between them. Germline loops: CDR1 DFQATT, CDR2 SNEGSKA (reference sequence). CDR3 length: 11 amino acids. The CDR3 loop reads CSATVNTEAFF. Written as DNA, the CDR3 is TGCAGTGCTACAGTGAACACTGAAGCTTTCTTT.

This clone appeared a few times. The chain uses TRBV2 and TRBJ1-6; D perhaps matches TRBD1 (6 bases). V lost 6 bases and J lost 6, with 15 bases in between. The length of the CDR3 is 15 residues. CDR1 is SNHLY, CDR2 FYNNEI, per germline. The CDR3 here is CASSRSTGTNSPLHF. DNA for the CDR3: TGTGCCAGCAGCCGTTCTACAGGGACTAATTCACCCCTCCACTTT.

The chain is built from TRBV19 and TRBJ1-6; 8 bases fit TRBD1. Germline V gives CDR1 LNHDA, CDR2 SQIVND (reference sequence). V lost 6 bases, J lost 10 bases, and 11 bases stayed unmatched. The CDR3 totals 15 residues. The DNA of the CDR3 is TGTGCCAGTAGACCCGGACAGGGTGTAGGCTCACCCCTCCACTTT. It is translated as CASRPGQGVGSPLHF.

The gene calls are TRBV7-2 and TRBJ1-1, with D uncertain. This CDR3 region has 14 residues. Trimming shortened V by 4 bases and J by 0 bases, and 9 bases separated the two germline ends. The germline V gene encodes CDR1 SGHTA and CDR2 FQGNSA. This CDR3 is CASSSGLMNTEAFF. In nucleotides, the CDR3 is TGTGCCAGCAGCTCGGGTCTGATGAACACTGAAGCTTTCTTT.

This chain uses TRBV15 with TRBJ2-1, with 11 bases identical to TRBD2. Germline V gene sequence: CDR1 LNHNV, CDR2 YYDKDF (reference sequence). CDR3 size: 18 residues. V lost 3 bases and J lost 12; bases outside the gene matches: 19. The CDR3, as DNA: TGTGCCACCAGCAGTCGCGGACAGCAAGTTACTAGCGGGGGTCCGCAGTTCTTC. It codes for CATSSRGQQVTSGGPQFF.

The chain has TRBV15 and TRBJ2-2, with 8 bases identical to TRBD2. This CDR3 spans 19 amino acids. CDR1 LNHNV and CDR2 YYDKDF come from the germline V gene (reference sequence). Trimming took 4 bases from V and 5 from J; bases not matched to a gene: 18. The CDR3 bases are TGTGCCACCAGCATTACCAACGGGAGGGGCGGGAAGGTGACCGGGGAGCTGTTTTTT. Residues: CATSITNGRGGKVTGELFF.

The chain is built from TRBV7-9 and TRBJ2-5, with TRBD2 matching over 11 bases. CDR1 is SEHNR and CDR2 is FQNEAQ in the germline V gene (reference sequence). V trimming: 5 bases; J trimming: 4 bases; junction bases outside the gene matches: 3. There are 14 residues in the CDR3. DNA for the CDR3: TGTGCCAGCAGCCATCTAGCGGGAGGAGAGACCCAGTACTTC. Translated, it gives CASSHLAGGETQYF.

The CDR3 loop reads CSGDRTNTEAFF. CDR3 DNA: TGCAGCGGGGACAGGACAAACACTGAAGCTTTCTTT. The V call is TRBV29-1, the J call TRBJ1-1, with 8 bases aligning to TRBD1. CDR1 is SQVTM, CDR2 ANQGSEA, per germline. V trimming: 7 bases; J trimming: 2 bases; junction bases outside the gene matches: 3. This CDR3 comprises 12 residues.

The rearrangement uses TRBV12-2 and TRBJ2-7; the D call in the table, TRBD2, was not verified against the DNA. TRBV12-2 is recorded as a pseudogene. The CDR3 sequence is 18 residues long. The CDR3 region is CASRLVPSVAMSSYEQYF. For the CDR3, the DNA is TGTGCAAGTCGCTTAGTCCCATCGGTAGCTATGAGCTCCTACGAGCAGTACTTC.